Below, 29 T cell receptor beta chains from the same sample are listed, as sequenced in a study of cytomegalovirus exposure and HLA in healthy donors (dated by TCRdb to about 2017). The library relied on the immunoSEQ multiplex PCR assay. The multiplex PCR relied on a mix of 60 forward primers for TCR Vbeta segments and 13 reverse primers for TCR Jbeta segments. As stored in TCRdb, this immuneACCESS dataset retains in-frame rearrangements with V and J assigned. A fraction of the clones does not appear; measured against another copy, unresolved V genes explain less than half of the discrepancy, and the remainder lacks a known reason. Counted in this sample were 100,000 to 150,000 clones; roughly 75% of them appeared once. The ten most abundant clones make up more than 2.5% of the sample. The sequenced sample was PBMCs. Receptors were obtained from a woman between 45 and 60 years old in good health and CMV-seronegative.

The V gene is TRBV29-1, the J gene TRBJ2-1, with 10 nucleotides matching TRBD2. CDR3 length: 16 residues. Per germline, CDR1 SQVTM and CDR2 ANQGSEA. The junction had 15 bases not matched to a gene; V was cut back by 7 bases and J by 6 bases. The CDR3 reads CSAPLGGAGGFNEQFF. The CDR3, as DNA: TGCAGCGCCCCCTTGGGGGGAGCGGGAGGGTTCAATGAGCAGTTCTTC.

CDR3 residues: CASSPPAAGNQETQYF. The CDR3 DNA reads as TGTGCCAGCAGTCCGCCCGCGGCGGGGAACCAAGAGACCCAGTACTTC. The gene calls are TRBV27 and TRBJ2-5, with D maybe TRBD2 (6 bases). Deletions cut 5 bases from V and 0 bases from J, with 16 bases between. CDR3 length: 16 residues. Germline V gene lookup returns CDR1 MNHEY and CDR2 SMNVEV (reference sequence).

This sequence joins TRBV7-8 and TRBJ2-3; TRBD2 matches 11 bases. J was trimmed by 2 bases and V by 2 bases; bases with no gene match: 3. Germline V gene lookup returns CDR1 SGHVS and CDR2 FQNEAQ. The CDR3 consists of 16 residues. The CDR3 sequence: CASSLLAGGPTDTQYF. The CDR3 region has the DNA TGTGCCAGCAGCTTATTAGCGGGAGGGCCCACAGATACGCAGTATTTT. The variable domain in full, completed from reference TRBV7-8 and TRBJ2-3, reads GAGVSQSPRYKVAKRGQDVALRCDPISGHVSLFWYQQALGQGPEFLTYFQNEAQLDKSGLPSDRFFAERPEGSVSTLKIQRTQQEDSAVYLCASSLLAGGPTDTQYFGPGTRLTVL.

The gene calls are TRBV6-6 and TRBJ2-7, with D uncertain. Germline assignment: CDR1 MNHNY and CDR2 SVGAGI (reference sequence). The V and J ends lost 9 bases and 2 bases respectively, with 8 bases between them. The CDR3 extends over 11 amino acids. DNA for the CDR3: TGTGCCAGTGACTCGACCTACGAGCAGTACTTC. Translating it yields CASDSTYEQYF.

CDR3 nucleotides: TGTGCCAGCAGCTTCGGGGAGGGAGGGGAGCAGTACTTC. This sequence encodes CASSFGEGGEQYF. The gene calls are TRBV7-2 and TRBJ2-7; 7 bases align to TRBD2. Trimming took 3 bases from V and 7 from J; bases not matched to a gene: 6. This CDR3 has 13 residues. Germline V gene lookup returns CDR1 SGHTA and CDR2 FQGNSA.

This clone was seen just once. The genes are TRBV29-1 and TRBJ2-7; 7 bases align to TRBD1. J gave up 0 bases and V 5 bases, and 19 bases lay outside the gene matches. The CDR3 is 18 residues long. Per the germline V gene, CDR1 is SQVTM and CDR2 is ANQGSEA. The CDR3 bases are TGCAGCGTTACCCGAGAGGGGACAGTTTCCCCCAGCTCCTACGAGCAGTACTTC. Residues: CSVTREGTVSPSSYEQYF.

This clone was seen just once. V is TRBV30 and J is TRBJ1-3, with 9 bases matching TRBD1. From germline, CDR1 is GTSNPN and CDR2 SVGIG (reference sequence). The ends lost 1 base at V and 3 bases at J; junction bases unmatched: 4. This CDR3 is built from 15 residues. CDR3 in amino acids: CAWSGTGVLGNTIYF. The CDR3 nucleotides are TGTGCCTGGAGTGGGACAGGGGTCCTTGGAAACACCATATATTTT. Looking up the rest from reference TRBV30 and TRBJ1-3 gives the full variable domain: SQTIHQWPATLVQPVGSPLSLECTVEGTSNPNLYWYRQAAGRGLQLLFYSVGIGQISSEVPQNLSASRPQDRQFILSSKKLLLSDSGFYLCAWSGTGVLGNTIYFGEGSWLTVV.

The sample holds many counts of this clone. V usage is TRBV28 and J usage is TRBJ1-4, with TRBD1 identical over 11 bases. Germline V CDR1 and CDR2: MDHEN, SYDVKM. The CDR3 length is 16 residues. The junction had 8 bases not matched to a gene; V was cut back by 3 bases and J by 8 bases. The CDR3 DNA reads as TGTGCCAGCAGTTTGTTGGGGACAGGGGGGCCAGAAAAACTGTTTTTT. Protein: CASSLLGTGGPEKLFF.

The chain joins TRBV15 to TRBJ1-1; D unresolved. Germline V gene data show CDR1 as LNHNV and CDR2 as YYDKDF (reference sequence). CDR3 size: 16 residues. Trimming cost V 1 base and J 3 bases, with 15 bases left between them. The CDR3 sequence is CATSRGREGRYTEAFF. CDR3 nucleotides: TGTGCCACCAGCAGAGGTAGGGAGGGTCGTTACACTGAAGCTTTCTTT.

The V gene is TRBV28, the J gene TRBJ2-7, with 7 bases that match TRBD1. Trimming removed 6 bases from V and 4 bases from J; junction bases left unmatched: 9. In germline, CDR1 is MDHEN, CDR2 SYDVKM. The CDR3 has 14 residues. CDR3 sequence: CASRPRQGRYEQYF. The CDR3 region has the DNA TGTGCCAGCAGGCCGAGACAGGGTCGGTACGAGCAGTACTTC.

CDR3 residues: CSVEGQGDHEQYF. CDR3 DNA: TGCAGCGTTGAGGGACAGGGGGACCACGAGCAGTACTTC. This chain links TRBV29-1 with TRBJ2-7, with 11 bases that match TRBD1. Trimming took 3 bases from V and 5 from J; bases not matched to a gene: 3. Germline V lookup: CDR1 SQVTM, CDR2 ANQGSEA. This CDR3 contains 13 residues.

The chain carries TRBV4-1 and TRBJ2-2; D unresolved. The germline gives CDR1 MGHRA, CDR2 YSYEKL. With 4 bases removed from V and 0 bases from J, the gap between germline ends came to 12 bases. The CDR3 is 16 residues long. CDR3 loop: CASSLSTVPNTGELFF. CDR3 sequence (DNA): TGCGCCAGCAGCCTATCAACAGTCCCGAACACCGGGGAGCTGTTTTTT.

V and J are TRBV28 and TRBJ2-7; 10 positions agree with TRBD1. CDR1 MDHEN and CDR2 SYDVKM come from the germline V gene. The CDR3 is made up of 15 amino acids. V was clipped by 6 bases and J by 5 bases; unmatched bases: 10. CDR3 sequence reads: CASSRSDRGVNEQYF. CDR3 coding DNA: TGTGCCAGCAGCCGCTCGGACAGGGGGGTTAACGAGCAGTACTTC. The full variable domain, its missing parts supplied by reference TRBV28 and TRBJ2-7, is DVKVTQSSRYLVKRTGEKVFLECVQDMDHENMFWYRQDPGLGLRLIYFSYDVKMKEKGDIPEGYSVSREKKERFSLILESASTNQTSMYLCASSRSDRGVNEQYFGPGTRLTVT.

J is TRBJ2-3 and V is TRBV28, with D tentatively TRBD2 (5 bases). There are 15 residues in the CDR3. V was trimmed by 3 bases and J by 2 bases, leaving 12 bases between them. Germline V gives CDR1 MDHEN, CDR2 SYDVKM. The CDR3 coding sequence is TGTGCCAGCAGTTTCCTGTCGGGATTCACAGATACGCAGTATTTT. It codes for CASSFLSGFTDTQYF.

The rearrangement uses TRBV6-6 and TRBJ1-6; D may be TRBD1 (6 bases). Germline V CDR1 and CDR2: MNHNY, SVGAGI (reference sequence). V lost 6 bases to trimming and J lost 6 bases, with 12 bases between them. The CDR3 contains 14 residues. CDR3 nucleotides: TGTGCCAGCAGAGGCGGACAGAGTAATTCACCCCTCCACTTT. This codes for CASRGGQSNSPLHF.

The V and J genes are TRBV4-1 and TRBJ2-4, with a possible D match to TRBD1 (6 bases). CDR3 length: 18 amino acids. The V gene lost 0 bases and the J gene lost 6 bases, with 21 bases spanning the gap. Germline loops: CDR1 MGHRA, CDR2 YSYEKL. CDR3 in DNA: TGCGCCAGCAGCCAAGATGGGGGCGCGGGTGACGGAGTAAACATTCAGTACTTC. It encodes CASSQDGGAGDGVNIQYF.

This sequence joins TRBV5-4 and TRBJ2-7, with unresolved D. The CDR3 loop spans 14 amino acids. The V and J ends lost 1 base and 2 bases respectively, with 10 bases between them. CDR1 is SGHNT and CDR2 is YYREEE in the germline V gene (reference sequence). The DNA for the CDR3 is TGTGCCAGCAGCTTGACCGCTAATACCTACGAGCAGTACTTC. This codes for CASSLTANTYEQYF.

This sequence joins TRBV19 and TRBJ2-3, with TRBD2 matching over 10 bases. After removal of 2 bases from V and 3 bases from J, the junction contained 5 bases not matched to a gene. The CDR3 spans 16 residues. CDR1 and CDR2 (germline): LNHDA, SQIVND (reference sequence). The CDR3 nucleotides are TGTGCCAGTAGTATAACCGGGACTAGCGCAACAGATACGCAGTATTTT. Translation gives CASSITGTSATDTQYF.

This clone was recorded once. The chain uses TRBV5-1 and TRBJ2-5, with no clear D. The J call may be incorrect, as the DNA end agrees better with TRBJ2-7. CDR3 length: 14 residues. CDR1 is SGHRS, CDR2 YFSETQ, per germline. The CDR3: CASSLGVALYEQYF. In nucleotides, the CDR3 is TGCGCCAGCAGCTTGGGGGTAGCCCTCTACGAGCAGTACTTC.

Here the CDR3 reads CASSLAGTDTDTQYF. The DNA for the CDR3 is TGTGCCAGCAGCTTAGCAGGGACAGACACAGATACGCAGTATTTT. This chain joins TRBV7-2 and TRBJ2-3; 7 bases are a match to TRBD1. Trimming at V came to 0 bases and at J to 2 bases, leaving 2 bases not matched to a gene. This CDR3 is built from 15 residues. Germline CDR1 SGHTA, CDR2 FQGNSA.

This clone has only a few counts. The chain employs TRBV5-1 and TRBJ2-5; no firm D call. Germline CDR1 is SGHRS and CDR2 is YFSETQ. V was pared by 4 bases and J by 5 bases, with 12 bases between. This CDR3 comprises 13 residues. CDR3 in amino acids: CASSAEIRETQYF. The CDR3 DNA sequence: TGCGCCAGCAGCGCCGAGATCAGGGAGACCCAGTACTTC.

The V gene is TRBV28, the J gene TRBJ1-5; D not certain. The CDR3 contains 15 residues. Germline V gene data show CDR1 as MDHEN and CDR2 as SYDVKM. V dropped 6 bases and J dropped 0 bases, with 12 bases sitting between them. CDR3 DNA sequence: TGTGCCAGCAGACTATTTTTGAATAGCAATCAGCCCCAGCATTTT. The encoded protein is CASRLFLNSNQPQHF.

The chain is built from TRBV4-3 and TRBJ2-7, with D possibly being TRBD2 (5 bases). The CDR3 is 16 amino acids. Germline lookup yields CDR1 LGHNA and CDR2 YSLEER. Trimming removed 0 bases at V and 1 base at J, with 13 bases between. CDR3 DNA sequence: TGCGCCAGCAGCCAAGAACGATACGGGGTTTCCTACGAGCAGTACTTC. This gives the protein CASSQERYGVSYEQYF.

The chain has TRBV19 and TRBJ2-6; possibly TRBD2 for D (5 bases). This CDR3 is 18 amino acids long. The V gene lost 3 bases and the J gene lost 1 base, with 16 bases spanning the gap. Germline V gene lookup returns CDR1 LNHDA and CDR2 SQIVND (reference sequence). CDR3 protein: CASSIRGQTASGANVLTF. Written as DNA, the CDR3 is TGTGCCAGTAGTATCAGAGGGCAGACGGCGTCTGGGGCCAACGTCCTGACTTTC.

This clone has only a few counts. Here the CDR3 DNA reads TGTGCCAGTAGTATGCAAGGCGGGGGGAACTACAATGAGCAGTTCTTC. It encodes CASSMQGGGNYNEQFF. V and J are TRBV19 and TRBJ2-1; 8 nucleotides line up with TRBD2. V lost 3 bases and J lost 3; bases outside the gene matches: 7. The germline CDR1 and CDR2 sequences are LNHDA and SQIVND (reference sequence). This CDR3 is 16 amino acids long.

This chain links TRBV7-8 with TRBJ1-3, with 8 positions matching TRBD1. Looked up from germline, CDR1 is SGHVS and CDR2 is FQNEAQ. The CDR3 loop spans 14 amino acids. V dropped 5 bases and J dropped 4; count of bases not matched to a gene: 4. The CDR3 sequence: CASSRTGGGNTIYF. CDR3 nucleotides: TGTGCCAGCAGCCGTACAGGGGGAGGAAACACCATATATTTT.

V and J are TRBV29-1 and TRBJ2-7; tentative D call: TRBD1 (7 bases). Per the germline V gene, CDR1 is SQVTM and CDR2 is ANQGSEA. Between the trimmed V and J ends, which lost 5 bases and 0 bases, there was a span of 11 bases. This CDR3 comprises 13 residues. CDR3 in amino acids: CSVRQGGSYEQYF. The CDR3 DNA follows: TGCAGCGTTCGGCAGGGGGGCTCCTACGAGCAGTACTTC.

The rearrangement links TRBV20-1 to TRBJ2-1, with TRBD2 matching 7 bases. Germline-derived CDR1 and CDR2 are DFQATT and SNEGSKA (reference sequence). CDR3 length: 11 amino acids. J gave up 9 bases and V 5 bases, and 4 bases lay outside the gene matches. This CDR3 is CSAGTIAEQFF. The CDR3 DNA follows: TGCAGTGCTGGGACTATCGCTGAGCAGTTCTTC.

The V gene is TRBV7-2, the J gene TRBJ2-1, with D perhaps TRBD2 (5 bases). Trimming stripped 1 base from V and 3 bases from J, with 10 bases between. CDR3 size: 15 residues. CDR1 is SGHTA and CDR2 is FQGNSA in the germline V gene. CDR3 DNA sequence: TGTGCCAGCAGCTTAGTCGGGATCCACTACAATGAGCAGTTCTTC. This sequence encodes CASSLVGIHYNEQFF.